One sample yielded the 10 T cell receptor beta chains listed below, sequenced in a study of identical twins. TCRdb passed the 5' RACE reads through MiXCR, listing each CDR3 protein once. The sample gives about 570,000 distinct CDR3 sequences, just under 10% of which show up once; around 3.2% is in the top ten. These data also featured in a second study, about yellow fever vaccine responses in identical twins.

The sequenced material came from PBMCs. These receptor sequences come from a woman under 30 in good health.

The chain couples TRBV15 to TRBJ1-6; the match to TRBD1 covers 10 bases. This CDR3 has 14 amino acids. The ends lost 8 bases at V and 8 bases at J; junction bases unmatched: 6. Germline CDR1 LNHNV, CDR2 YYDKDF (reference sequence). This chain's CDR3 is CATCRDRGDSPLHF. Here the CDR3 DNA reads TGTGCCACCTGCCGGGACAGGGGTGATTCACCCCTCCACTTT.

At least ten counts were recorded for this clonotype. The chain is built from TRBV4-3 and TRBJ2-7; D gene unclear. The CDR3 covers 14 residues. Deletions cut 0 bases from V and 3 bases from J, with 9 bases between. Germline V gene data show CDR1 as LGHNA and CDR2 as YSLEER. The CDR3 loop reads CASSQEGYYYEQYF. The CDR3 DNA is TGCGCCAGCAGCCAAGAGGGTTACTACTACGAGCAGTACTTC.

Many counts were recorded for this clonotype. The chain is built from TRBV7-2 and TRBJ1-2, with TRBD1 matching 7 bases. This CDR3 region has 14 residues. Per germline, CDR1 SGHTA and CDR2 FQGNSA. The J segment lost 4 bases and the V segment lost 3 bases, leaving 5 bases of the junction unmatched. The CDR3 DNA reads TGTGCCAGCAGCTTTCCGGACAGGTTCTATGGCTACACCTTC. Translated, it gives CASSFPDRFYGYTF. The full variable domain, rest sourced from reference TRBV7-2 and TRBJ1-2, is GAGVSQSPSNKVTEKGKDVELRCDPISGHTALYWYRQSLGQGLEFLIYFQGNSAPDKSGLPSDRFSAERTGGSVSTLTIQRTQQEDSAVYLCASSFPDRFYGYTFGSGTRLTVV.

V gene TRBV4-1 combines with J gene TRBJ2-7; D perhaps matches TRBD1 (5 bases). CDR3 size: 17 residues. CDR1 is MGHRA, CDR2 YSYEKL, per germline. The ends were cut back, 0 bases at V and 4 bases at J, with 19 bases in the middle. This chain's CDR3 is CASSQDLVGHFDYEQYF. Written as DNA, the CDR3 is TGCGCCAGCAGCCAAGATCTAGTGGGGCACTTTGATTACGAGCAGTACTTC.

There are a few counts of this clonotype. A junction boundary mismatches the germline segment, possibly from a read error. The chain's CDR3 is CASSNPGSPKDYEQYF. CDR3 sequence (DNA): TGTGCTAGCAGCAATCCGGGCTCCCCTAAGGACTACGAGCAGTACTTC. This rearrangement joins TRBV7-7 to TRBJ2-7; D not certain. CDR1 and CDR2 from the germline V gene are SSHAT and FNYEAQ (reference sequence). The CDR3 extends over 16 amino acids.

This chain uses TRBV9 with TRBJ2-7; 7 nucleotides line up with TRBD2. Germline CDR1 reads SGDLS; CDR2 reads YYNGEE. After removal of 2 bases from V and 3 bases from J, the junction contained 11 bases not matched to a gene. CDR3 length: 16 residues. CDR3 sequence (DNA): TGTGCCAGCAGCGTGGGAGGGACGGGGCTTAACTACGAGCAGTACTTC. This gives the protein CASSVGGTGLNYEQYF.

The chain uses TRBV25-1 and TRBJ1-6, with TRBD1 identical over 7 bases. The CDR3 spans 15 residues. The junction had 9 bases not matched to a gene; V was cut back by 4 bases and J by 9 bases. The germline CDR1 and CDR2 sequences are MGHDK and SYGVNS. The CDR3 DNA reads TGTGCCAGCAGTGGAAGACAGGGAGGGGTTTCACCCCTCCACTTT. Its protein product is CASSGRQGGVSPLHF. Full variable domain (outside the CDR3, taken from reference TRBV25-1 and TRBJ1-6): EADIYQTPRYLVIGTGKKITLECSQTMGHDKMYWYQQDPGMELHLIHYSYGVNSTEKGDLSSESTVSRIRTEHFPLTLESARPSHTSQYLCASSGRQGGVSPLHFGNGTRLTVT.

This chain uses TRBV7-8 with TRBJ2-1; 10 nucleotides agree with TRBD2. Per germline, CDR1 SGHVS and CDR2 FQNEAQ. The CDR3 runs 17 residues. The V segment lost 4 bases and the J segment 4 bases; nucleotides outside the gene matches: 10. The CDR3: CASSSYLAGEGYNEQFF. The CDR3, as DNA: TGTGCCAGCAGCTCATACCTAGCGGGAGAAGGTTACAATGAGCAGTTCTTC.

In its sample, this clonotype was seen a few times. The chain couples TRBV15 to TRBJ1-6; 7 bases are a match to TRBD1. This CDR3 contains 14 residues. With 8 bases clipped from V and 4 bases from J, the junction kept 5 bases outside the gene matches. Per the germline V gene, CDR1 is LNHNV and CDR2 is YYDKDF (reference sequence). DNA of the CDR3: TGTGCCACCGAACAGGGGACTTATAATTCACCCCTCCACTTT. This sequence encodes CATEQGTYNSPLHF.

The rearrangement uses TRBV29-1 and TRBJ2-1; 9 bases line up with TRBD2. V gave up 4 bases and J gave up 0 bases; unmatched junction bases: 10. Germline V gene data show CDR1 as SQVTM and CDR2 as ANQGSEA. There are 17 residues in the CDR3. Written as DNA, the CDR3 is TGCAGCGTTGGGAGTAGCGGGGGTAAGAGCTCCTACAATGAGCAGTTCTTC. Its protein product is CSVGSSGGKSSYNEQFF.